This T cell receptor beta chain was sequenced in a study of blood T cell repertoires in COVID-19. Turning to the study itself: Specimens from acute and convalescent COVID-19 originated in the United States, Italy and Spain. T cells, B-cell-depleted T cells, or PBMCs provided the cDNA or gDNA that served as material.

Germline CDR1 and CDR2: MNHNS and SASEGT. V shed 1 base and J shed 8 bases, with 8 bases lying between them. The CDR3 runs 12 residues. The protocol was immunoSEQ multiplex PCR, while the TCRdb copy is restricted to in-frame clones and leaves out a portion. The sample has about 250,000 clones; 80% to 95% are singletons. In this sample, this clone turned up once. V is TRBV6-1 and J is TRBJ1-2; D may be TRBD1 (5 bases). Sequences were obtained from peripheral blood. The TCR originated in a man aged 30-40 years with COVID-19, enrolled during active disease. In nucleotides, the CDR3 is TGTGCCAGCAGTGAAGGGGGGGTGGGCTACACCTTC. Its translation: CASSEGGVGYTF.